Following are 2 T cell receptor beta chains from one sample sequenced in a study of cytomegalovirus exposure and HLA in healthy donors. Measured with immunoSEQ multiplex PCR; TCRdb has only the in-frame clones, and not every one. Of about 110,000 clones listed, under 85% are singletons. The sample comprised PBMCs. The source is a woman between 18 and 30 years old in good health and CMV-seronegative.

The chain has TRBV5-1 and TRBJ2-5; a possible D gene is TRBD2 (5 bases). In germline, CDR1 is SGHRS, CDR2 YFSETQ. The CDR3 sequence is 14 residues long. V shed 0 bases and J shed 5 bases, with 11 bases lying between them. The CDR3 protein is CASSLGTVRETQYF. The CDR3 DNA is TGCGCCAGCAGCTTGGGGACTGTTCGGGAGACCCAGTACTTC.

V usage is TRBV29-1 and J usage is TRBJ1-4, with TRBD1 as a possible D gene (6 bases). V shed 5 bases and J shed 8 bases, with 15 bases lying between them. Germline V lookup: CDR1 SQVTM, CDR2 ANQGSEA. The CDR3 sequence is 13 residues long. The CDR3 nucleotides are TGCAGCGTTTTAGTGGGGGCACGAGAAAAACTGTTTTTT. It codes for CSVLVGAREKLFF.